The 7 T cell receptor beta chains below come from one sample, sequenced in a study of OX40 agonist ivuxolimab in advanced cancers. Assay used: immunoSEQ multiplex PCR; TCRdb lists only in-frame clones, some missing. The profile shows around 80,000 clones, about 85% of them singletons. The sample here was CD4+ or CD8+ T cells sorted from blood, taken in a trial of the OX40 agonist ivuxolimab. The origin of the receptors is an adult with an advanced solid tumor such as melanoma, head and neck, liver or kidney cancer.

The sample holds one count of this clone. The CDR3 loop is CASSLTGTVTGELFF. Written as DNA, the CDR3 is TGTGCCAGCAGCTTAACTGGGACAGTCACCGGGGAGCTGTTTTTT. This chain uses TRBV11-2 with TRBJ2-2; TRBD1 matches 7 bases. The V gene's germline CDR1 is SGHAT and CDR2 FQNNGV. CDR3 size: 15 residues. The J segment lost 4 bases and the V segment lost 2 bases, leaving 4 bases of the junction unmatched.

This clone was recorded once. This chain links TRBV11-3 with TRBJ2-7; no reliable D call. CDR1 and CDR2 from the germline V gene are SGHNT and YENEEA. The CDR3 has 12 residues. The ends were cut back, 1 base at V and 6 bases at J, with 7 bases in the middle. CDR3 sequence reads: CASSLGSGEQYF. The CDR3 region has the DNA TGTGCCAGCAGCTTAGGGTCCGGCGAGCAGTACTTC. The entire variable domain, with the rest obtained from reference TRBV11-3 and TRBJ2-7, is as follows: EAGVVQSPRYKIIEKKQPVAFWCNPISGHNTLYWYLQNLGQGPELLIRYENEEAVDDSQLPKDRFSAERLKGVDSTLKIQPAELGDSAVYLCASSLGSGEQYFGPGTRLTVT.

The chain combines TRBV9 with TRBJ2-1; D call uncertain. The CDR3 has 12 amino acids. The V gene's germline CDR1 is SGDLS and CDR2 YYNGEE. Trimming stripped 1 base from V and 4 bases from J, with 3 bases between. The CDR3 is CASSVTYNEQFF. CDR3 nucleotides: TGTGCCAGCAGCGTAACGTACAATGAGCAGTTCTTC.

This clone was picked up one time. The J gene is TRBJ2-1, the V gene TRBV11-2, with TRBD2 matching over 12 bases. Looked up from germline, CDR1 is SGHAT and CDR2 is FQNNGV. J was trimmed by 10 bases and V by 4 bases; bases with no gene match: 11. The CDR3 covers 16 residues. The DNA of the CDR3 is TGTGCCAGCAGCTCACGCCCTAGCGGGAGGGGGGTAGAGCAGTTCTTC. It codes for CASSSRPSGRGVEQFF.

This sequence joins TRBV19 and TRBJ2-7, with 8 bases fitting TRBD1. This CDR3 spans 15 amino acids. Germline V gene data show CDR1 as LNHDA and CDR2 as SQIVND (reference sequence). J lost 3 bases, V lost 7 bases, and 11 bases had no gene match. CDR3 protein: CASKNGQGNNYEQYF. In nucleotides, the CDR3 is TGTGCCAGTAAGAACGGACAGGGAAATAACTACGAGCAGTACTTC. The entire variable domain, with the rest obtained from reference TRBV19 and TRBJ2-7, is as follows: DGGITQSPKYLFRKEGQNVTLSCEQNLNHDAMYWYRQDPGQGLRLIYYSQIVNDFQKGDIAEGYSVSREKKESFPLTVTSAQKNPTAFYLCASKNGQGNNYEQYFGPGTRLTVT.

This clone is labeled medium-sized. The rearrangement links TRBV6-5 to TRBJ2-2, with a possible D match to TRBD2 (6 bases). The CDR3 is 14 amino acids. With 7 bases removed from V and 4 bases from J, the gap between germline ends came to 13 bases. From germline, CDR1 is MNHEY and CDR2 SVGAGI. The CDR3 spells CASTPSVFTGELFF. Here the CDR3 DNA reads TGTGCCAGCACCCCTAGCGTTTTCACCGGGGAGCTGTTTTTT.

The chain uses TRBV7-3 and TRBJ1-2; tentative D call: TRBD1 (5 bases). Looked up from germline, CDR1 is SGHTA and CDR2 is FQGTGA. This CDR3 is built from 15 residues. Trimming took 5 bases from V and 2 from J, leaving 15 bases between them. CDR3 sequence reads: CASSLGGGKNYGYTF. CDR3 DNA: TGTGCCAGCAGCCTTGGCGGGGGGAAGAACTATGGCTACACCTTC.